Listed here are 5 T cell receptor beta chains from one sample, sequenced in a study of metastatic and nonmetastatic thyroid tumors. TCRdb recomputed clones from the PCR reads via MiXCR. The sample holds 25,000 to 30,000 clones, 15% to 20% seen once. Before thyroid surgery, none of the patients had received any treatment. The material sequenced was blood. Receptors were obtained from a female donor with papillary thyroid cancer or a benign thyroid nodule (not recorded which). Some clones in this sample may be carry-over from other donors' samples.

At least ten counts were recorded for this clone. V gene TRBV20-1 combines with J gene TRBJ2-5, with D perhaps matching TRBD1 (7 bases). Trimming cost V 6 bases and J 2 bases, with 19 bases left between them. Germline CDR1 and CDR2: DFQATT and SNEGSKA (reference sequence). The length of the CDR3 is 15 residues. DNA for the CDR3: TGCAGTGCCGCTCGACAGGGAGGAAGGCAAGAGACCCAGTACTTC. Protein: CSAARQGGRQETQYF.

V is TRBV25-1 and J is TRBJ2-1; 7 positions agree with TRBD1. Germline values: CDR1 MGHDK, CDR2 SYGVNS. V lost 1 base to trimming and J lost 3 bases; unmatched junction nucleotides: 6. The CDR3 totals 16 residues. As DNA, the CDR3 is TGTGCCAGCAGTGAATTGGGGCAGGGGGTCTACAATGAGCAGTTCTTC. Its protein product is CASSELGQGVYNEQFF.

This clone was detected many times. The chain couples TRBV11-2 to TRBJ2-7, with 9 nucleotides matching TRBD2. The J segment lost 1 base and the V segment lost 3 bases, leaving 4 bases of the junction unmatched. This CDR3 has 15 residues. The germline V gene has CDR1 SGHAT and CDR2 FQNNGV. The CDR3 protein is CASSFSSGGSYEQYF. DNA of the CDR3: TGTGCCAGCAGCTTTTCGAGCGGGGGGTCCTACGAGCAGTACTTC.

This clone is judged medium-sized. The chain employs TRBV6-1 and TRBJ2-6; D not resolved. Germline-derived CDR1 and CDR2 are MNHNS and SASEGT. The CDR3 sequence is 16 residues long. V was shortened by 7 bases and J by 0 bases, with 13 bases between the two germline ends. CDR3 coding DNA: TGTGCCAGCACCGCCCGGCCGGGCTCTGGGGCCAACGTCCTGACTTTC. Its protein is CASTARPGSGANVLTF.

This clone was detected many times. The chain recombines TRBV5-4 with TRBJ2-3; 8 bases are shared with TRBD1. Unmatched junction bases numbered 7, after V lost 2 bases and J lost 2 bases. The germline CDR1 and CDR2 sequences are SGHNT and YYREEE (reference sequence). The CDR3 is 16 amino acids. Here the CDR3 reads CASSLGQGADTDTQYF. The CDR3, as DNA: TGTGCCAGCAGCTTAGGGCAGGGGGCTGACACAGATACGCAGTATTTT.